This passage covers 13 T cell receptor beta chains from one sample sequenced in a study of cytomegalovirus exposure and HLA in healthy donors. Amplification used 60 Vbeta primers and 13 Jbeta primers. The protocol was immunoSEQ multiplex PCR, while the TCRdb copy is restricted to in-frame clones and leaves out a portion. The table lists under 200,000 clones, about 80% of them singletons. Sequencing input: PBMCs. These receptors originate from a woman between 45 and 65 years old in good health and CMV-seropositive.

This chain uses TRBV27 with TRBJ2-2, with D tentatively TRBD2 (7 bases). Per germline, CDR1 MNHEY and CDR2 SMNVEV (reference sequence). V was cut by 7 bases and J by 5 bases, with 17 bases left in between. This CDR3 contains 15 residues. The CDR3 DNA reads as TGTGCCAGCATGAGGAGGGGGGGTAATACCGGGGAGCTGTTTTTT. This sequence encodes CASMRRGGNTGELFF.

V gene TRBV9 combines with J gene TRBJ1-2; D unclear. CDR1 is SGDLS and CDR2 is YYNGEE in the germline V gene. The CDR3 spans 18 residues. The ends were cut back, 3 bases at V and 4 bases at J, with 25 bases in the middle. The CDR3 loop reads CASSAPGSAPLRGYGYTF. The CDR3 nucleotides are TGTGCCAGCAGCGCGCCGGGCTCGGCCCCCCTACGGGGCTATGGCTACACCTTC.

This chain links TRBV6-5 with TRBJ1-2; D not certain. The CDR3 spans 14 residues. Germline V gives CDR1 MNHEY, CDR2 SVGAGI. Trimming stripped 0 bases from V and 7 bases from J, with 12 bases between. The CDR3 region is CASSYSLGSSGYTF. The CDR3 DNA is TGTGCCAGCAGTTACTCACTCGGGAGCAGTGGCTACACCTTC.

The chain recombines TRBV5-1 with TRBJ2-5; 7 bases line up with TRBD1. The J call may be mistaken, given a closer DNA end match to TRBJ2-7. Germline V gene data show CDR1 as SGHRS and CDR2 as YFSETQ. CDR3 length: 13 residues. The CDR3 DNA sequence: TGCGCCAGCAGCTTTGGGGACAGCTACGAGCAGTACTTC. Encoded protein: CASSFGDSYEQYF.

The chain couples TRBV27 to TRBJ2-7, with D perhaps matching TRBD2 (7 bases). Trimming stripped 6 bases from V and 6 bases from J, with 18 bases between. The CDR3 is made up of 14 amino acids. The germline V gene encodes CDR1 MNHEY and CDR2 SMNVEV (reference sequence). The CDR3 spells CASRLGGGPSEQYF. The CDR3 region has the DNA TGTGCCAGCAGACTAGGGGGAGGGCCGAGCGAGCAGTACTTC.

The chain links TRBV5-4 to TRBJ2-7; weak D call: TRBD1 (6 bases). The CDR3 is 14 residues long. Looked up from germline, CDR1 is SGHNT and CDR2 is YYREEE (reference sequence). V lost 3 bases, J lost 3 bases, and 13 bases lay in between. The DNA of the CDR3 is TGTGCCAGCAGCTCCCGGGACACGCACTACGAGCAGTACTTC. It encodes CASSSRDTHYEQYF.

The rearrangement uses TRBV10-3 and TRBJ2-7; D not resolved. Per germline, CDR1 ENHRY and CDR2 SYGVKD. CDR3 length equals 15 residues. V was trimmed by 4 bases and J by 1 base, leaving 14 bases between them. CDR3 protein: CAISGRSRNSYEQYF. The CDR3 nucleotides read TGTGCCATCAGTGGTCGCAGCAGGAATTCCTACGAGCAGTACTTC.

The chain couples TRBV7-2 to TRBJ2-1; no firm D call. Trimming left V 1 base short and J 3 bases short, with 13 bases between. Germline CDR1 reads SGHTA; CDR2 reads FQGNSA. This CDR3 comprises 16 residues. CDR3 sequence (DNA): TGTGCCAGCAGCTTAGTTGGTTACTCGAGCTACAATGAGCAGTTCTTC. This sequence encodes CASSLVGYSSYNEQFF.

V is TRBV7-9 and J is TRBJ1-6; D is undetermined. This CDR3 is built from 19 residues. CDR1 SEHNR and CDR2 FQNEAQ come from the germline V gene (reference sequence). V dropped 5 bases and J dropped 0 bases, with 20 bases sitting between them. The DNA of the CDR3 is TGTGCCAGCAGCCCAGAGCTGATCGGCCCTAGCTCCTATAATTCACCCCTCCACTTT. Amino acids: CASSPELIGPSSYNSPLHF.

The chain couples TRBV27 to TRBJ1-2, with TRBD1 matching over 7 bases. Germline lookup yields CDR1 MNHEY and CDR2 SMNVEV (reference sequence). CDR3 length: 14 amino acids. J was trimmed by 7 bases and V by 8 bases; bases with no gene match: 13. Here the CDR3 reads CASRATRQGGGYTF. The CDR3 bases are TGTGCCAGCCGTGCCACGAGACAGGGCGGTGGCTACACCTTC.

The rearrangement links TRBV4-3 to TRBJ2-6; 11 positions agree with TRBD2. CDR1 and CDR2 from the germline V gene are LGHNA and YSLEER. Losses at the gene ends were 1 base for V and 0 bases for J; bases not matched to a gene: 8. The CDR3 has 20 residues. Here the CDR3 DNA reads TGCGCCAGCAGCCAAGTAGCCGGGACTAGCGGCCTCTCTGGGGCCAACGTCCTGACTTTC. This translates into CASSQVAGTSGLSGANVLTF.

The chain combines TRBV6-1 with TRBJ1-1, with D uncertain. V was pared by 7 bases and J by 0 bases, with 9 bases between. Germline V gives CDR1 MNHNS, CDR2 SASEGT. The CDR3 runs to 13 residues. The CDR3 coding sequence is TGTGCCAGCATAACGGTTATGAACACTGAAGCTTTCTTT. Its protein product is CASITVMNTEAFF.

The gene calls are TRBV2 and TRBJ2-6; 7 bases line up with TRBD1. There are 16 residues in the CDR3. CDR1 and CDR2 from the germline V gene are SNHLY and FYNNEI. V was pared by 5 bases and J by 1 base, with 5 bases of the junction left unmatched. This CDR3 is CASSKQGYSGANVLTF. As DNA, the CDR3 is TGTGCCAGCAGTAAACAGGGGTATTCTGGGGCCAACGTCCTGACTTTC.